The T cell receptor (beta chain) described here comes from a study of beta chain features in type 1 diabetes. Overall study context: All samples together contributed about 100,000,000 sorted cells for examination.

This clone was detected only a few times. Its target is not known. Isolation of CD4+ naive, central memory, regulatory and stem cell-like memory cells was achieved by sorting via CD45RO/CCR7/CD25/CD127/CD95/CD27. V was clipped by 3 bases and J by 6 bases, with 12 bases between them. This CDR3 spans 14 amino acids. Germline loops: CDR1 KGHSH, CDR2 LQKENI. Regarding the study as a whole: All four CD4+ subsets of Type 1 diabetes patients contained TCRB CDR3s that were moderately but significantly shorter.

Of the isolated RNA, all was reverse transcribed, and so the sequenced material was expressed TCRB transcripts. The table came from immunoSEQ multiplex PCR; TCRdb's copy has only in-frame clones and leaves some out. This sample has about 620,000 clones; about 16% occur once, and the top ten carry approximately 0.093%. The chain recombines TRBV18 with TRBJ1-5, with a tentative D call TRBD1 (5 bases). The clonotype originates from a man aged 18 to 30 in good health. Sequencing was done on a sample of naive CD4+ T cells from blood. The chain's CDR3 is CASSPGREGQPQHF. The DNA of the CDR3 is TGTGCCAGCTCACCTGGCAGGGAGGGTCAGCCCCAGCATTTT.